The present T cell receptor beta chain was sequenced within a study of identical twins. Points from the study as a whole: The authors drew conclusions from cross-sectional statistical analysis rather than following the same donors. There were fewer insertions in abundant cord blood beta clonotypes, but memory repertoires showed no such pattern.

A few counts support this clonotype. Its antigen is not identified. The CDR3 is 13 residues long. Looked up from germline, CDR1 is MDHEN and CDR2 is SYDVKM. J gave up 7 bases and V 3 bases, and 1 base lay outside the gene matches. A universal primer site was created by template switching, with the cDNA bearing unique molecular identifiers. TCRdb called the 5' RACE reads again in MiXCR, with one record for every CDR3 protein. This table holds around 1.7 million distinct CDR3 sequences, under 35% found once. The sequenced sample was cord blood. The chain is built from TRBV28 and TRBJ2-5; 11 bases are a match to TRBD1. The sequence derives from a newborn girl in good health. CDR3 coding DNA: TGTGCCAGCAGTTTGGGACAGGGGGTGACCCAGTACTTC. The encoded protein is CASSLGQGVTQYF.